These 29 T cell receptor beta chains share one sample of origin, sequenced in a study of brain T cells in children with intractable seizures. Clones were sequenced by immunoSEQ multiplex PCR, and TCRdb holds only the in-frame ones, with some missing. The sample holds 60,000 to 65,000 clones, around 96% seen once. The source material was peripheral blood, sampled at surgery. The receptors were sampled from a boy in the first two years of life with focal cortical dysplasia and intractable seizures.

This sequence joins TRBV5-1 and TRBJ1-1, with 7 bases aligning to TRBD1. CDR1 SGHRS and CDR2 YFSETQ come from the germline V gene. V trimming: 4 bases; J trimming: 1 base; junction bases outside the gene matches: 7. The CDR3 spans 15 residues. The CDR3 DNA sequence: TGCGCCAGCAGCGTCGAACAGGGGACGAACACTGAAGCTTTCTTT. It encodes CASSVEQGTNTEAFF.

J is TRBJ1-1 and V is TRBV27; D perhaps matches TRBD1 (5 bases). With 5 bases removed from V and 1 base from J, the gap between germline ends came to 14 bases. The CDR3 has 15 amino acids. CDR1 is MNHEY and CDR2 is SMNVEV in the germline V gene (reference sequence). In DNA form, the CDR3 reads TGTGCCAGCAGTCCATTCGGGACCGCGAACACTGAAGCTTTCTTT. This sequence encodes CASSPFGTANTEAFF.

This rearrangement joins TRBV6-4 to TRBJ1-2, with 10 positions matching TRBD1. J gave up 14 bases and V 4 bases, and 19 bases lay outside the gene matches. Germline lookup yields CDR1 MRHNA and CDR2 SNTAGT. This CDR3 has 16 residues. The CDR3 nucleotides read TGTGCCAGCAGTGTGGGAACGGGACAGGGGCCCTTCGCTATTACCTTC. Its translation: CASSVGTGQGPFAITF.

The V and J genes are TRBV4-2 and TRBJ2-1; 10 nucleotides match TRBD2. The ends lost 3 bases at V and 8 bases at J; junction bases unmatched: 7. This CDR3 contains 15 residues. Germline V gene sequence: CDR1 LGHNA, CDR2 YNFKEQ. For the CDR3, the DNA is TGTGCCAGCAGCCAGACTAGCGGGTTCTTCGATGAGCAGTTCTTC. Its translation: CASSQTSGFFDEQFF.

The chain uses TRBV7-2 and TRBJ1-3; no clear D gene. Deletions cut 8 bases from V and 0 bases from J, with 14 bases between. The germline CDR1 and CDR2 sequences are SGHTA and FQGNSA. This CDR3 contains 15 residues. CDR3 in amino acids: CASGPEGSSGNTIYF. The CDR3, as DNA: TGTGCCAGCGGGCCTGAGGGCAGCTCTGGAAACACCATATATTTT.

The chain uses TRBV10-3 and TRBJ2-5, with D perhaps TRBD2 (7 bases). The CDR3 is 14 residues long. Between the trimmed V and J ends, which lost 6 bases and 5 bases, there was a span of 16 bases. Germline values: CDR1 ENHRY, CDR2 SYGVKD. CDR3 sequence reads: CAIRAWGGGETQYF. The CDR3 DNA follows: TGTGCCATCAGAGCCTGGGGGGGCGGGGAGACCCAGTACTTC.

The chain employs TRBV6-1 and TRBJ1-3; D gene ambiguous. The CDR3 is 17 residues long. Germline V gene lookup returns CDR1 MNHNS and CDR2 SASEGT. Trimming pared 1 base from V and 0 bases from J, leaving 13 bases between. The CDR3 DNA is TGTGCCAGCAGTGAAGGGTTATACTCCCTCTCTGGAAACACCATATATTTT. Its translation is CASSEGLYSLSGNTIYF.

This clone was seen more than once but under ten times. The rearrangement joins TRBV5-1 to TRBJ1-5; possibly TRBD1 for D (5 bases). Germline V CDR1 and CDR2: SGHRS, YFSETQ. V dropped 2 bases and J dropped 5 bases, with 14 bases sitting between them. This CDR3 spans 15 amino acids. CDR3 protein: CASSFGTGDYQPQHF. The CDR3 DNA follows: TGCGCCAGCAGCTTCGGGACGGGAGATTATCAGCCCCAGCATTTT.

This clone was seen a single time. The V gene is TRBV14, the J gene TRBJ2-5, with unresolved D. The CDR3 loop spans 13 amino acids. V lost 2 bases and J 4 bases, leaving 8 bases between the germline ends. Germline V gives CDR1 SGHDN, CDR2 FVKESK. The CDR3 loop is CASSQSAGETQYF. The CDR3 nucleotides are TGTGCCAGCAGCCAATCCGCAGGAGAGACCCAGTACTTC.

The rearrangement joins TRBV18 to TRBJ2-7; D is uncertain. Trimming removed 4 bases from V and 2 bases from J, with 21 bases in between. The CDR3 is 17 residues long. CDR1 is KGHSH, CDR2 LQKENI, per germline. In DNA, the CDR3 is TGTGCCAGCTCACAAAGAAGCCCGGGTGGGCAGACCTACGAGCAGTACTTC. Translation: CASSQRSPGGQTYEQYF. Full variable domain (remainder filled in from reference TRBV18 and TRBJ2-7): NAGVMQNPRHLVRRRGQEARLRCSPMKGHSHVYWYRQLPEEGLKFMVYLQKENIIDESGMPKERFSAEFPKEGPSILRIQQVVRGDSAAYFCASSQRSPGGQTYEQYFGPGTRLTVT.

The chain combines TRBV12-5 with TRBJ2-3, with TRBD2 matching over 7 bases. Germline V gene lookup returns CDR1 LGHNT and CDR2 FRNRAP. There are 16 residues in the CDR3. V lost 7 bases to trimming and J lost 0 bases; unmatched junction nucleotides: 10. The CDR3 here is CASASWGGGSTDTQYF. The CDR3 nucleotides read TGTGCTAGTGCCTCATGGGGGGGAGGGAGCACAGATACGCAGTATTTT.

This clone was seen only once. The rearrangement links TRBV5-4 to TRBJ2-3; D is unresolved. Per germline, CDR1 SGHNT and CDR2 YYREEE (reference sequence). The CDR3 contains 15 residues. Trimming took 8 bases from V and 1 from J, leaving 17 bases between them. As DNA, the CDR3 is TGTGCCAGTTCGGCATTTGGGTGGCGCACAGATACGCAGTATTTT. As protein: CASSAFGWRTDTQYF.

The chain links TRBV15 to TRBJ2-3; 9 bases are shared with TRBD1. Per germline, CDR1 LNHNV and CDR2 YYDKDF (reference sequence). The CDR3 runs 16 residues. Unmatched junction bases numbered 9, after V lost 2 bases and J lost 6 bases. The CDR3 is CATSRKPGQGLDTQYF. The DNA of the CDR3 is TGTGCCACCAGCAGAAAGCCGGGACAGGGTTTGGATACGCAGTATTTT.

The chain combines TRBV19 with TRBJ2-3; 10 bases match TRBD2. The CDR3 runs 15 residues. Germline CDR1 is LNHDA and CDR2 is SQIVND (reference sequence). Unmatched junction bases numbered 4, after V lost 4 bases and J lost 3 bases. In DNA, the CDR3 is TGTGCCAGTAGTACAACTAGCGGGGCGACAGATACGCAGTATTTT. Its protein is CASSTTSGATDTQYF.

The J gene is TRBJ1-2, the V gene TRBV24-1, with 8 bases identical to TRBD1. V was clipped by 3 bases and J by 6 bases; unmatched bases: 5. Germline CDR1 and CDR2: KGHDR and SFDVKD. The CDR3 spans 14 residues. The DNA of the CDR3 is TGTGCCACCAGTGATCCCGACAGGGGTGATGGCTACACCTTC. It yields the protein CATSDPDRGDGYTF.

The DNA for the CDR3 is TGCGCCAGCAGCCAAGATCTTGTGTCACTAGGGGTAACCCAGTACTTC. Its translation: CASSQDLVSLGVTQYF. This chain links TRBV4-1 with TRBJ2-5; D could derive from TRBD1 or TRBD2 (5 bases each). The V gene's germline CDR1 is MGHRA and CDR2 YSYEKL. Trimming shortened V by 0 bases and J by 8 bases, and 19 bases separated the two germline ends. The CDR3 runs 16 residues.

The V and J genes are TRBV4-1 and TRBJ2-3; TRBD2 matches 10 bases. V lost 1 base, J lost 3 bases, and 4 bases stayed unmatched. CDR1 is MGHRA and CDR2 is YSYEKL in the germline V gene. The length of the CDR3 is 16 residues. CDR3 residues: CASSQVSSGGTDTQYF. The CDR3 coding sequence is TGCGCCAGCAGCCAAGTATCTAGCGGGGGAACAGATACGCAGTATTTT.

This sequence joins TRBV10-3 and TRBJ1-1; D is possibly TRBD1 (6 bases). The CDR3 consists of 17 residues. Germline values: CDR1 ENHRY, CDR2 SYGVKD. Trimming stripped 7 bases from V and 0 bases from J, with 21 bases between. The CDR3 reads CAIKGHRDGQMNTEAFF. The DNA of the CDR3 is TGTGCCATCAAGGGGCATAGGGACGGACAGATGAACACTGAAGCTTTCTTT.

This clone was counted a single time. The chain employs TRBV28 and TRBJ1-6, with 9 positions matching TRBD1. Trimming took 3 bases from V and 4 from J; bases not matched to a gene: 7. From germline, CDR1 is MDHEN and CDR2 SYDVKM. CDR3 size: 17 residues. The CDR3 DNA reads as TGTGCCAGCAGTTTGACGGGACAGGGAGTTTATAATTCACCCCTCCACTTT. The encoded protein is CASSLTGQGVYNSPLHF.

The chain has TRBV9 and TRBJ1-1; perhaps TRBD1 as D (6 bases). Germline values: CDR1 SGDLS, CDR2 YYNGEE. V was shortened by 4 bases and J by 4 bases, with 20 bases between the two germline ends. The CDR3 loop spans 16 amino acids. CDR3 amino acids: CASSPRSAGAFTEAFF. The DNA of the CDR3 is TGTGCCAGCAGCCCACGGTCGGCGGGGGCCTTCACTGAAGCTTTCTTT.

The rearrangement joins TRBV5-1 to TRBJ1-1; TRBD1 agrees at 7 bases. V gave up 2 bases and J gave up 5 bases; unmatched junction bases: 6. The CDR3 has 14 amino acids. Germline lookup yields CDR1 SGHRS and CDR2 YFSETQ. The CDR3 spells CASSFLQGVTEAFF. As DNA, the CDR3 is TGCGCCAGCAGCTTTCTGCAGGGGGTAACTGAAGCTTTCTTT.

The genes are TRBV25-1 and TRBJ1-2, with D hard to call. Trimming cost V 1 base and J 0 bases, with 6 bases left between them. This CDR3 has 14 residues. Germline-derived CDR1 and CDR2 are MGHDK and SYGVNS. In DNA form, the CDR3 reads TGTGCCAGCAGTGAATTCGGGACTAACTATGGCTACACCTTC. Its protein is CASSEFGTNYGYTF.

This clone was detected a few times. The J gene is TRBJ1-2, the V gene TRBV14; 7 bases match TRBD1. The CDR3 runs to 15 residues. The junction had 5 bases not matched to a gene; V was cut back by 2 bases and J by 2 bases. The V gene's germline CDR1 is SGHDN and CDR2 FVKESK. This CDR3 is CASSQYVGQNYGYTF. The CDR3 nucleotides read TGTGCCAGCAGCCAATACGTGGGACAGAACTATGGCTACACCTTC.

The table lists this clone with a count of one. The chain uses TRBV6-5 and TRBJ1-4, with D perhaps matching TRBD1 (5 bases). V was pared by 2 bases and J by 8 bases, with 18 bases between. Germline V gene data show CDR1 as MNHEY and CDR2 as SVGAGI. This CDR3 comprises 16 residues. The CDR3 region has the DNA TGTGCCAGCAGTTACGGACCGGGTCGGAGGGGCGAAAAACTGTTTTTT. Protein sequence: CASSYGPGRRGEKLFF.

The chain uses TRBV3-1 (or the pseudogene TRBV3-2) and TRBJ2-7; 10 nucleotides match TRBD2. The J segment lost 5 bases and the V segment lost 0 bases, leaving 4 bases of the junction unmatched. Germline CDR1 is LGHDT and CDR2 is YNNKEL (reference sequence). This CDR3 comprises 15 residues. The CDR3 DNA follows: TGTGCCAGCAGCCAAGAGGGAACTAGCGGGGACGAGCAGTACTTC. Its translation: CASSQEGTSGDEQYF.

This rearrangement joins TRBV18 to TRBJ2-4; D gene ambiguous. The ends were cut back, 6 bases at V and 5 bases at J, with 8 bases in the middle. This CDR3 spans 12 amino acids. CDR1 and CDR2 (germline): KGHSH, LQKENI. The DNA of the CDR3 is TGTGCCAGCTCTCCTGGTGAAAACATTCAGTACTTC. Amino acid sequence: CASSPGENIQYF. The full variable domain, completed using reference TRBV18 and TRBJ2-4, is NAGVMQNPRHLVRRRGQEARLRCSPMKGHSHVYWYRQLPEEGLKFMVYLQKENIIDESGMPKERFSAEFPKEGPSILRIQQVVRGDSAAYFCASSPGENIQYFGAGTRLSVL.

This chain uses TRBV10-3 with TRBJ1-1, with D possibly being TRBD1 (5 bases). V shed 6 bases and J shed 4 bases, with 15 bases lying between them. Germline CDR1 ENHRY, CDR2 SYGVKD. This CDR3 is built from 14 residues. The CDR3 reads CAIRPNTGSTEAFF. DNA of the CDR3: TGTGCCATCAGACCGAATACAGGATCCACTGAAGCTTTCTTT.

The rearrangement joins TRBV7-2 to TRBJ2-7; the D is unclear. The V and J ends lost 5 bases and 4 bases respectively, with 9 bases between them. The CDR3 totals 12 residues. The germline CDR1 and CDR2 sequences are SGHTA and FQGNSA. The CDR3 coding sequence is TGTGCCAGCAGCCCCCATGGGTACGAGCAGTACTTC. Its protein product is CASSPHGYEQYF.

This chain joins TRBV28 and TRBJ1-3, with D perhaps matching TRBD1 (5 bases). CDR3 length: 15 amino acids. Looked up from germline, CDR1 is MDHEN and CDR2 is SYDVKM. V was cut by 6 bases and J by 0 bases, with 12 bases left in between. The CDR3 coding sequence is TGTGCCAGCAGCCAAGGGACTCTCTCTGGAAACACCATATATTTT. It yields the protein CASSQGTLSGNTIYF. The variable domain in full, completed from reference TRBV28 and TRBJ1-3, reads DVKVTQSSRYLVKRTGEKVFLECVQDMDHENMFWYRQDPGLGLRLIYFSYDVKMKEKGDIPEGYSVSREKKERFSLILESASTNQTSMYLCASSQGTLSGNTIYFGEGSWLTVV.